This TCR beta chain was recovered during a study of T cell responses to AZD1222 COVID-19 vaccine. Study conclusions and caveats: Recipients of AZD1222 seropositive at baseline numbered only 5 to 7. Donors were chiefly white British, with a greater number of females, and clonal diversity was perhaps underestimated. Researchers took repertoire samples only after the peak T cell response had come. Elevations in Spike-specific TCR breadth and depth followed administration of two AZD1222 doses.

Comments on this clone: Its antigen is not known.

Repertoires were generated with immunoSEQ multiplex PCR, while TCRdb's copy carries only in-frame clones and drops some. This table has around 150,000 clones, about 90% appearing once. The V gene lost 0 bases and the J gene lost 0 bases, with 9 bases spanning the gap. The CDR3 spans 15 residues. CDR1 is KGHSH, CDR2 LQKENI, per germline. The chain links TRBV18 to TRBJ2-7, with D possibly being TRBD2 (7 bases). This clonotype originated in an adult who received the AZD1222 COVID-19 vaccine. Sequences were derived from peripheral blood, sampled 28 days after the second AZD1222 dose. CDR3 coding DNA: TGTGCCAGCTCACCACCGGGGGGGGCCTCCTACGAGCAGTACTTC. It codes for CASSPPGGASYEQYF. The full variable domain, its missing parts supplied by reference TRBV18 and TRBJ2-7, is NAGVMQNPRHLVRRRGQEARLRCSPMKGHSHVYWYRQLPEEGLKFMVYLQKENIIDESGMPKERFSAEFPKEGPSILRIQQVVRGDSAAYFCASSPPGGASYEQYFGPGTRLTVT.